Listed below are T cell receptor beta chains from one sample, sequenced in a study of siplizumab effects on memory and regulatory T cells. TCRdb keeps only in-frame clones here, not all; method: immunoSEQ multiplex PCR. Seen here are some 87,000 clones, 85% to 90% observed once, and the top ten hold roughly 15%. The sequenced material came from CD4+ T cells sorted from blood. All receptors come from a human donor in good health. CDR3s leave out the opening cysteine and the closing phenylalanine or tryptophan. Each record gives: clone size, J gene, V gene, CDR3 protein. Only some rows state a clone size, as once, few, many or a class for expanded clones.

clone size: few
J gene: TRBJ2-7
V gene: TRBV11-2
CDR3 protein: ASSLEGAGEEQY

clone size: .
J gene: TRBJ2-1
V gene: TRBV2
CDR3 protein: ASSQQRLDYNEQF

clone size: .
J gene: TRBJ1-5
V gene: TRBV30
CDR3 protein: AGSGDHNQPQH

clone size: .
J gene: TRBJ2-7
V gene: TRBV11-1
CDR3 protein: ASSSWDRALWQY

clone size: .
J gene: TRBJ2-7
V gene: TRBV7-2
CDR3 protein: ASRINRDYRSEQY

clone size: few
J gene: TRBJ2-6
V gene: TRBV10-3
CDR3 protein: AISDSGAGANVLT

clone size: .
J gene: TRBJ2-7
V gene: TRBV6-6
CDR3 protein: ATTPRASYEQY

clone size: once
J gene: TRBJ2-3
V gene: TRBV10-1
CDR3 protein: ASPQGADTQY

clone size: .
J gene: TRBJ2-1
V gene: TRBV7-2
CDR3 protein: ASSPEGTSGSNEQF

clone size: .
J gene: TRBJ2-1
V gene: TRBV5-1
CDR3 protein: ASSLRTDYNEQF

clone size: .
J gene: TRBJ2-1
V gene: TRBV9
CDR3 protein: ASSVEDRGMSEQF

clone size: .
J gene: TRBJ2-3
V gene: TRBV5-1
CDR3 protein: ASSLGSTDTQY

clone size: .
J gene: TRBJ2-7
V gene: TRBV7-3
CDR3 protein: ASSSLAGGNEQY

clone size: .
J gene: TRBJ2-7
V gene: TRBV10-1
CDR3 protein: ASSWDRGIPYEQY

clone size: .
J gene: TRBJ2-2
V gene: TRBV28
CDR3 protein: ATLSRNTGELF

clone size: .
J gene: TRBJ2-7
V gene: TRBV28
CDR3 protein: ASNRQGAYEQY

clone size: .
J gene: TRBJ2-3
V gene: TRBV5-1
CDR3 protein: ASAPGASGTDTQY

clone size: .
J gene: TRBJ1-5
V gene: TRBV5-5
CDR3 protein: ASSLGTENQPQH

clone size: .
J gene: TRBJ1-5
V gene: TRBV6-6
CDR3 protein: ASRAGLNQPQH

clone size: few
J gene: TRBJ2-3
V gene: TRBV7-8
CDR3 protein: ASSGGLAGERDAQY

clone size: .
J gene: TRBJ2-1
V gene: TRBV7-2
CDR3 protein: ASSPWGSSSYNEQF

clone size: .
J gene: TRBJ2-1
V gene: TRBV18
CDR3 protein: ASSRGLASPYYNEQF

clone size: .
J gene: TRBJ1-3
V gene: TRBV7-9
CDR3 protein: ASSRGEGSSSGNTIY